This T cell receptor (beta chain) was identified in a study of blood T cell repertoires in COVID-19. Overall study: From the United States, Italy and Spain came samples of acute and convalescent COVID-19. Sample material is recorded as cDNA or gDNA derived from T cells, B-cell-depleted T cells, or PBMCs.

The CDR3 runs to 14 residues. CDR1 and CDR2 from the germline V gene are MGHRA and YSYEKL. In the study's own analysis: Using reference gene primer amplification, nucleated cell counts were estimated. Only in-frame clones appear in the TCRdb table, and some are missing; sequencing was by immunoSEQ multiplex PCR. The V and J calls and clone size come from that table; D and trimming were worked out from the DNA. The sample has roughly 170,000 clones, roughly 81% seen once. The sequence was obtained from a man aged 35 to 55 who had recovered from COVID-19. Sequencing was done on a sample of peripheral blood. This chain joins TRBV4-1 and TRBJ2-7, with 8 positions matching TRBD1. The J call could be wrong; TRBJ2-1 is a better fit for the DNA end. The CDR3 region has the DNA TGCGCCAGCAGTTCCGGGACAGGAATTTATGAGCAGTTCTTC. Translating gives CASSSGTGIYEQFF.